Following are 5 T cell receptor beta chains from one sample sequenced in a study of neoadjuvant anti-PD-1 for oral cavity cancer. Time point of the sample: after neoadjuvant nivolumab, at surgical resection. Here immunoSEQ multiplex PCR was the method, and the copy in TCRdb shows in-frame clones only, minus some. The profile shows about 39,000 clones, about 76% of them singletons. Sequenced material: PBMCs, taken after nivolumab (anti-PD-1) treatment. All receptors come from a person aged 40 to 85 with oral cavity squamous cell carcinoma.

The V gene is TRBV2, the J gene TRBJ2-2; no reliable D call. The germline V gene encodes CDR1 SNHLY and CDR2 FYNNEI. The germline V and J ends were trimmed by 6 bases and 8 bases, with 19 bases remaining between them. This CDR3 has 15 residues. The CDR3 bases are TGTGCCAGCAGCGCTTCCGGGTCATACGGGGGGGAGCTGTTTTTT. Its protein product is CASSASGSYGGELFF.

The genes are TRBV6-1 and TRBJ2-7; 10 bases agree with TRBD1. CDR3 length: 13 amino acids. Losses at the gene ends were 6 bases for V and 4 bases for J; bases not matched to a gene: 3. Germline CDR1 reads MNHNS; CDR2 reads SASEGT. The CDR3 region has the DNA TGTGCCAGCAGCGGGGACAGGGGTTACGAGCAGTACTTC. This translates into CASSGDRGYEQYF.

The chain has TRBV30 and TRBJ1-2; D may be TRBD1 (5 bases). This CDR3 spans 16 amino acids. The V and J ends lost 3 bases and 4 bases respectively, with 21 bases between them. Germline V gives CDR1 GTSNPN, CDR2 SVGIG (reference sequence). CDR3 nucleotide sequence: TGTGCCTGGAGAAAATTAGGACAAGGAGGCTTCTATGGCTACACCTTC. It specifies CAWRKLGQGGFYGYTF.

This chain joins TRBV7-9 and TRBJ2-5; TRBD1 is a possible D gene (5 bases). The CDR3 has 18 amino acids. Germline V CDR1 and CDR2: SEHNR, FQNEAQ (reference sequence). V lost 0 bases and J 1 base, leaving 18 bases between the germline ends. The CDR3 loop is CASSLAQGTYHSQETQYF. As DNA, the CDR3 is TGTGCCAGCAGCTTAGCTCAGGGAACTTACCACTCCCAAGAGACCCAGTACTTC. Full variable domain (outside the CDR3, taken from reference TRBV7-9 and TRBJ2-5): DTGVSQNPRHKITKRGQNVTFRCDPISEHNRLYWYRQTLGQGPEFLTYFQNEAQLEKSRLLSDRFSAERPKGSFSTLEIQRTEQGDSAMYLCASSLAQGTYHSQETQYFGPGTRLLVL.

DNA of the CDR3: TGTGCCAGTAGTTCCCACAGGGGGGGTGAGACCCAGTACTTC. Encoded protein: CASSSHRGGETQYF. This chain uses TRBV19 with TRBJ2-5; D may be TRBD1 (8 bases). The CDR3 is 14 residues long. Germline CDR1 LNHDA, CDR2 SQIVND (reference sequence). Deletions cut 5 bases from V and 5 bases from J, with 15 bases between.